This TCR beta chain was captured by sequencing in a study of control samples from healthy donors and cancer patients. CDR1 is LNHDA, CDR2 SQIVND, per germline (reference sequence). The CDR3 consists of 14 residues. Trimming cost V 4 bases and J 1 base, with 10 bases left between them. Assay: immunoSEQ multiplex PCR; the TCRdb copy retains only in-frame clones and omits some. This table has fewer than 200,000 clones, roughly 94% appearing once. The rearrangement joins TRBV19 to TRBJ1-1, with D possibly being TRBD1 (5 bases). The sample consisted of PBMCs. The receptor comes from a man aged 60 to 75 with colorectal cancer. The CDR3 nucleotides are TGTGCCAGTAGTAAGGGGACGGAGAACACTGAAGCTTTCTTT. Encoded protein: CASSKGTENTEAFF.